This T cell receptor beta chain was recovered during a study of blood T cell repertoires in COVID-19. Overall study: Sites in the United States, Italy and Spain provided acute and convalescent COVID-19 samples.

Germline CDR1 reads LNHDA; CDR2 reads SQIVND (reference sequence). The CDR3 runs 14 residues. V lost 8 bases and J lost 0, with 8 bases in between. This table comes from immunoSEQ multiplex PCR, and its TCRdb copy is limited to in-frame clones, with some not included. The sample contains some 200,000 clones, around nine tenths of which appear only once. This receptor was taken from a woman aged 18-30 years who had recovered from COVID-19. This chain joins TRBV19 and TRBJ2-6; tentative D call: TRBD1 (5 bases). The sample comprised peripheral blood. CDR3 region: CASETVSGANVLTF. The CDR3 nucleotides read TGTGCCAGTGAGACAGTCTCTGGGGCCAACGTCCTGACTTTC.